This passage covers 10 T cell receptor beta chains from one sample sequenced in a study of molecular identifiers for immune sequencing clone quantification. TCRdb independently ran MiXCR on the PCR reads; one entry per CDR3 protein. The sample has about 70,000 distinct CDR3 sequences, around 18% seen once; the top ten hold approximately 1.5%. Sequenced material: naive CD8+ T cells from blood, with Jurkat cell RNA spiked in. As to subset: FACS-sorted CD8+CD4-CCR7+CD45RA+ naive T cells. The receptor set was obtained from a human donor in good health. Some libraries in this study had Jurkat cell RNA spiked in.

This clonotype was seen ten or more times. The rearrangement uses TRBV29-1 and TRBJ1-2, with D perhaps matching TRBD1 (5 bases). This CDR3 has 12 amino acids. Germline lookup yields CDR1 SQVTM and CDR2 ANQGSEA. The V gene lost 3 bases and the J gene lost 3 bases, with 8 bases spanning the gap. The CDR3 loop reads CSVDRGDYGYTF. CDR3 coding DNA: TGCAGCGTTGACCGGGGCGACTATGGCTACACCTTC.

This clonotype appeared many times. The chain carries TRBV9 and TRBJ2-7; 9 bases fit TRBD2. The germline gives CDR1 SGDLS, CDR2 YYNGEE. This CDR3 is built from 13 residues. Trimming removed 3 bases from V and 6 bases from J; junction bases left unmatched: 4. CDR3 amino acids: CASSGGGASEQYF. The CDR3 DNA reads as TGTGCCAGCAGCGGCGGGGGGGCAAGCGAGCAGTACTTC.

This clonotype was seen only a few times. V gene TRBV11-3 combines with J gene TRBJ2-7; 8 nucleotides line up with TRBD1. The V gene's germline CDR1 is SGHNT and CDR2 YENEEA. The V segment lost 3 bases and the J segment 2 bases; nucleotides outside the gene matches: 3. CDR3 size: 14 residues. The DNA of the CDR3 is TGTGCCAGCAGCTTGTGGGGACAGGCCTACGAGCAGTACTTC. Translation: CASSLWGQAYEQYF.

This clonotype was recorded many times. V is TRBV7-2 and J is TRBJ2-1; 10 nucleotides agree with TRBD2. CDR1 SGHTA and CDR2 FQGNSA come from the germline V gene. Trimming at V came to 4 bases and at J to 2 bases, leaving 5 bases not matched to a gene. The CDR3 is 16 residues long. The CDR3 DNA sequence: TGTGCCAGCAGCTCCCTAGCGGGAGACACCTACAATGAGCAGTTCTTC. Its protein is CASSSLAGDTYNEQFF.

This clonotype has at least ten counts. The chain carries TRBV5-1 and TRBJ2-3; 9 nucleotides line up with TRBD2. The CDR3 loop spans 16 amino acids. Germline CDR1 reads SGHRS; CDR2 reads YFSETQ. The V and J ends lost 4 bases and 2 bases, in that order; junction bases with no gene match: 8. Here the CDR3 reads CASSPTSGVITDTQYF. The CDR3, as DNA: TGCGCCAGCAGCCCGACTAGCGGAGTTATCACAGATACGCAGTATTTT.

This clonotype appeared many times. J is TRBJ2-7 and V is TRBV27; D is perhaps TRBD1 (6 bases). Trimming left V 6 bases short and J 4 bases short, with 19 bases between. Germline V gene data show CDR1 as MNHEY and CDR2 as SMNVEV (reference sequence). The CDR3 has 15 residues. The DNA of the CDR3 is TGTGCCAGCAGCGGGCAGGGGTCCCCCCATTACGAGCAGTACTTC. Its translation is CASSGQGSPHYEQYF.

The chain employs TRBV20-1 and TRBJ2-7, with 8 nucleotides matching TRBD1. CDR1 is DFQATT, CDR2 SNEGSKA, per germline (reference sequence). The junction had 8 bases not matched to a gene; V was cut back by 3 bases and J by 4 bases. This CDR3 contains 14 residues. The CDR3, as DNA: TGCAGTGCTAGTCTGAGGGGACAGGTATACGAGCAGTACTTC. Encoded protein: CSASLRGQVYEQYF.

This clonotype was observed many times. The chain carries TRBV6-2 or TRBV6-3 and TRBJ2-5; 8 nucleotides match TRBD2. The CDR3 length is 15 residues. In germline, CDR1 is MNHEY, CDR2 SVGEGT. With 2 bases clipped from V and 2 bases from J, the junction kept 4 bases outside the gene matches. CDR3 DNA sequence: TGTGCCAGCAGTTACATCCAGCGGGGGCAAGAGACCCAGTACTTC. Residues: CASSYIQRGQETQYF.

This clonotype showed up just a few times. The rearrangement links TRBV9 to TRBJ1-2; no reliable D call. V was shortened by 7 bases and J by 4 bases, with 14 bases between the two germline ends. CDR1 is SGDLS, CDR2 YYNGEE, per germline. The CDR3 runs 13 residues. The CDR3: CASRDYTSYGYTF. In DNA, the CDR3 is TGTGCCAGCCGGGATTATACTTCCTATGGCTACACCTTC.

The V and J genes are TRBV27 and TRBJ2-7; 12 nucleotides align to TRBD2. Germline CDR1 and CDR2: MNHEY and SMNVEV (reference sequence). V was clipped by 5 bases and J by 5 bases; unmatched bases: 19. The CDR3 extends over 19 amino acids. CDR3 sequence: CASSGGSSGRERGIHEQYF. The CDR3 DNA is TGTGCCAGCAGTGGAGGGTCTAGCGGGAGGGAACGGGGAATCCACGAGCAGTACTTC.